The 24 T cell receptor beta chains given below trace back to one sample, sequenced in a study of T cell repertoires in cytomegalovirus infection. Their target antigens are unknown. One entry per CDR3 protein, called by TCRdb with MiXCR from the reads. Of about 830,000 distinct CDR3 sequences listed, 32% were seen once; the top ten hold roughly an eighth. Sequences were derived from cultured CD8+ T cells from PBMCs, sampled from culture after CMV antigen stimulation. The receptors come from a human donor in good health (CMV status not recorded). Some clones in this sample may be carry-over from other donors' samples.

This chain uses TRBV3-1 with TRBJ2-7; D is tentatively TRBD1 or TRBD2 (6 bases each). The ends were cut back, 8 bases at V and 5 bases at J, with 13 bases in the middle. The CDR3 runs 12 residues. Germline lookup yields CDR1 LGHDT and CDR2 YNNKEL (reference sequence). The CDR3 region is CASRGQSHEQYF. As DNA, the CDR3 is TGTGCCAGCCGGGGGCAGTCCCACGAGCAGTACTTC.

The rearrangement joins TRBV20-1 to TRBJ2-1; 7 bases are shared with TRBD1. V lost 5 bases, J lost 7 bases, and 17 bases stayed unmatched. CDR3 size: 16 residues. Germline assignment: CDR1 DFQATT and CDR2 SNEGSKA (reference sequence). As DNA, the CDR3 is TGCAGTGCTTGGGACAGAATTGGGGATTGGGGTAATGAGCAGTTCTTC. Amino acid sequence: CSAWDRIGDWGNEQFF.

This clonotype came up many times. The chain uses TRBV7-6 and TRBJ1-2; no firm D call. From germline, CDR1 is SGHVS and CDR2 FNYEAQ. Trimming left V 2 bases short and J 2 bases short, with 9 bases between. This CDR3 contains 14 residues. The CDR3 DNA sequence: TGTGCCAGCAGCTTAAACACAGTAAACTATGGCTACACCTTC. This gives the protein CASSLNTVNYGYTF.

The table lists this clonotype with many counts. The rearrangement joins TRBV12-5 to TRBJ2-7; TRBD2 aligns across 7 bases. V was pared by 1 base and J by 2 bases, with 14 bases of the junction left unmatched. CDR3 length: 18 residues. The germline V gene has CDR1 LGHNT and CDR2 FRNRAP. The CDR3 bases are TGTGCTAGTGGTTTGGCCTATACTCCCGGGGAGGGACCCTACGAGCAGTACGTC. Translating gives CASGLAYTPGEGPYEQYV.

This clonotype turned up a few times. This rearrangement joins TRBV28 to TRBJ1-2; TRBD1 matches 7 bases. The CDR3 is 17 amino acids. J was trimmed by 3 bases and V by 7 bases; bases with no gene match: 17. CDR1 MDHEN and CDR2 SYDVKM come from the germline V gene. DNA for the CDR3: TGTGCCAGCATGGCCGCGAGCTTCGACAGGGAAGACTATGGCTACACCTTC. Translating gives CASMAASFDREDYGYTF.

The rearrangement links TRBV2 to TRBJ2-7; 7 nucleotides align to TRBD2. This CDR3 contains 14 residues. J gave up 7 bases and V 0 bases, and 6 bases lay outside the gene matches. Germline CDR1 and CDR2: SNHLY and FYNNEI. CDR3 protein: CASSEAGGGREQYV. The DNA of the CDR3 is TGTGCCAGCAGTGAAGCGGGGGGGGGACGGGAGCAGTACGTC.

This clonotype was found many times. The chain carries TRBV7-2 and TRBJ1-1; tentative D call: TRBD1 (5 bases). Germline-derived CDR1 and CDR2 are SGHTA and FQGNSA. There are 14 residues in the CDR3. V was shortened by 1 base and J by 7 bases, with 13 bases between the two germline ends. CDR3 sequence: CASSLEGPRGEAFF. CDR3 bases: TGTGCCAGCAGCTTAGAAGGGCCGAGGGGTGAAGCTTTCTTT.

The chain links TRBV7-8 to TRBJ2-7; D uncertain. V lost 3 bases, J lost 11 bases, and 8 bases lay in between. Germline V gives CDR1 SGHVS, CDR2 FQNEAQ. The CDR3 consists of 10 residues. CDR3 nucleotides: TGTGCCAGCAGCTTGGGTTCGAAGTACTTC. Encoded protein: CASSLGSKYF.

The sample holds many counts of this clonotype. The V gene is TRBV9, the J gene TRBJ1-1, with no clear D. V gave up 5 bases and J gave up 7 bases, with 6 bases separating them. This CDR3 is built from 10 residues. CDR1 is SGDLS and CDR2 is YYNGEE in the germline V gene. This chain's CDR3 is CASSGSEAFF. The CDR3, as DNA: TGTGCCAGCAGTGGAAGTGAAGCTTTCTTT.

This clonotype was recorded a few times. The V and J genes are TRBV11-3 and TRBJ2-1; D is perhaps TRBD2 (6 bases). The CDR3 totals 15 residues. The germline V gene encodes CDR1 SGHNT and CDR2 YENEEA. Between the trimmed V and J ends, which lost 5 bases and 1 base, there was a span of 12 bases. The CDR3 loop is CASSHERASYNEQFF. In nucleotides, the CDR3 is TGTGCCAGCAGCCACGAGCGGGCTTCCTACAATGAGCAGTTCTTC.

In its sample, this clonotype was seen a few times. The CDR3 nucleotides are TGCGCCAGCAGCCAAGAATGGGGCCCAGAGACCCAGTACTTC. Translation gives CASSQEWGPETQYF. The chain joins TRBV4-1 to TRBJ2-5; D is possibly TRBD1 (5 bases). The germline V gene encodes CDR1 MGHRA and CDR2 YSYEKL. V lost 0 bases and J lost 4, with 9 bases in between. The CDR3 is 14 residues long.

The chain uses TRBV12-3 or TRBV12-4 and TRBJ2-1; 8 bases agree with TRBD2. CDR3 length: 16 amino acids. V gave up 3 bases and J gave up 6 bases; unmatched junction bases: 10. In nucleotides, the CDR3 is TGTGCCAGCAGTTTTATAGCGGGGCGAGAGGTCAATGAGCAGTTCTTC. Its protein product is CASSFIAGREVNEQFF.

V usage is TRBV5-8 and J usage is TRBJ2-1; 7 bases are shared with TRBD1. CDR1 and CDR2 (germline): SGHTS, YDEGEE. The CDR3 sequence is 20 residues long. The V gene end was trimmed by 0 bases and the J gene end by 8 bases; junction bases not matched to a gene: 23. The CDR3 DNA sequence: TGTGCCAGCAGCTTGGAGGAATTGAGTCTACAGGGGTTGCGAGGGGATGAGCAGTTCTTC. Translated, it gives CASSLEELSLQGLRGDEQFF.

This CDR3 is CASSFVSGLYNEQFF. The CDR3 DNA sequence: TGTGCCAGCAGCTTTGTTAGCGGGCTATACAATGAGCAGTTCTTC. The rearrangement links TRBV7-9 to TRBJ2-1, with 7 bases that match TRBD2. The germline gives CDR1 SEHNR, CDR2 FQNEAQ (reference sequence). The CDR3 is 15 amino acids. J gave up 4 bases and V 3 bases, and 6 bases lay outside the gene matches.

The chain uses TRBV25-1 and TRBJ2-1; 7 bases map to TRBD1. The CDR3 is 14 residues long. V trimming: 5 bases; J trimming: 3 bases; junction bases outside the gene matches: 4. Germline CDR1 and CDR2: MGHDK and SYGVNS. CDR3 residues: CASSPDRYYNEQFF. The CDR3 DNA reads TGTGCCAGCAGTCCGGACAGGTACTACAATGAGCAGTTCTTC.

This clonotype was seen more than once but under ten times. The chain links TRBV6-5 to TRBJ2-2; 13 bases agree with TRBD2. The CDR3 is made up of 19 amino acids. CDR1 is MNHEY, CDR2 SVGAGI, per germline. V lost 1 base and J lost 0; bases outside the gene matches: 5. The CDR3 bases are TGTGCCAGCAGTTACTTAAGGACTAGCGGGGGCGCGAACACCGGGGAGCTGTTTTTT. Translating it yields CASSYLRTSGGANTGELFF.

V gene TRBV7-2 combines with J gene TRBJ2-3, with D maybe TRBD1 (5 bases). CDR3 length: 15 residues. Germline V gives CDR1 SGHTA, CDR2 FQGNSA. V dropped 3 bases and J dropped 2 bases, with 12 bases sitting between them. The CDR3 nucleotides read TGTGCCAGCAGCTTGGCTGGGGCCGACACAGATACGCAGTATTTT. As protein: CASSLAGADTDTQYF.

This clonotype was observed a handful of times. The CDR3 here is CASSHGPPNYGYTF. CDR3 nucleotides: TGTGCCAGCAGCCATGGGCCCCCTAACTATGGCTACACCTTC. J is TRBJ1-2 and V is TRBV14; D remains ambiguous. Germline CDR1 reads SGHDN; CDR2 reads FVKESK. The CDR3 is 14 residues long. V was shortened by 3 bases and J by 0 bases, with 8 bases between the two germline ends.

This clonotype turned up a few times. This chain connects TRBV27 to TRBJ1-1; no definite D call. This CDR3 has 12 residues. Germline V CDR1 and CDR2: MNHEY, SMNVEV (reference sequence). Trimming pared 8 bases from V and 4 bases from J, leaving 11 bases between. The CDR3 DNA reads TGTGCCAGCGGAGCCAGGTTCACTGAAGCTTTCTTT. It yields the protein CASGARFTEAFF.

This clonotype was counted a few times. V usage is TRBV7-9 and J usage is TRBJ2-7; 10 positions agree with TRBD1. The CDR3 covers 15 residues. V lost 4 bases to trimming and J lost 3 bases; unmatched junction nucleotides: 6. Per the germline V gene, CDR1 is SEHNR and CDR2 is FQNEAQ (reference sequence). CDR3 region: CASSSDRGLGYEQYV. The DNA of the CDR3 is TGTGCCAGCAGCTCCGACAGGGGGCTGGGCTACGAGCAGTACGTC.

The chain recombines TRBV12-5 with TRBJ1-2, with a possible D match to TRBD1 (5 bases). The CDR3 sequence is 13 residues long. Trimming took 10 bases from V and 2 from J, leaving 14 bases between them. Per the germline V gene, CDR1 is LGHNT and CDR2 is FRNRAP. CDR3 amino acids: CATESDTNYGYTF. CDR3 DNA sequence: TGTGCTACAGAATCGGACACAAACTATGGCTACACCTTC.

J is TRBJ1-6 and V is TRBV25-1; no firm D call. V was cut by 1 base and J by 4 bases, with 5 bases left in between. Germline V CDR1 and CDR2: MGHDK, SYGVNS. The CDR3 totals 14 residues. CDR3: CASSEFQYNSPLHF. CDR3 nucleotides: TGTGCCAGCAGTGAATTCCAGTATAATTCACCCCTCCACTTT. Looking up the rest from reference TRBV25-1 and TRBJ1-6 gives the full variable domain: EADIYQTPRYLVIGTGKKITLECSQTMGHDKMYWYQQDPGMELHLIHYSYGVNSTEKGDLSSESTVSRIRTEHFPLTLESARPSHTSQYLCASSEFQYNSPLHFGNGTRLTVT.

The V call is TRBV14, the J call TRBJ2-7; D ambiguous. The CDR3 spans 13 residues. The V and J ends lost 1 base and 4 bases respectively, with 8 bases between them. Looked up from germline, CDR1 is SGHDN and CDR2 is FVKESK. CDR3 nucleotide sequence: TGTGCCAGCAGCCAAGGCAGAAAGTACGAGCAGTACGTC. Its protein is CASSQGRKYEQYV.

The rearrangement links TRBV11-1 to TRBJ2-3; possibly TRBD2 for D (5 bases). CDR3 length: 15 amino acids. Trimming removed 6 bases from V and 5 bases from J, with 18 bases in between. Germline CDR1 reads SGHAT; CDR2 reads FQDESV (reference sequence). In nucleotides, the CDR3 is TGTGCCAGCAGTTTACAACTTCGACGGGAAGATACGCAGTATTTT. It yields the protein CASSLQLRREDTQYF.